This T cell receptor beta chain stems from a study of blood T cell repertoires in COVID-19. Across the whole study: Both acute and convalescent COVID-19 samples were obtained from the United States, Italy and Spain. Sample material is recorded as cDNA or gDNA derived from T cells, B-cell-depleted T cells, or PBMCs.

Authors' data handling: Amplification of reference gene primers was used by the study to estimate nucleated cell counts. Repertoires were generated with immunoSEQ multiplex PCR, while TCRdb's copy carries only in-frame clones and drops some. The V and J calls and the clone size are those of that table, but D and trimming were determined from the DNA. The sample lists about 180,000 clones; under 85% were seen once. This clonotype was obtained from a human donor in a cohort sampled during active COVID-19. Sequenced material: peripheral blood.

CDR3 loop: CASIPRGGGTEAFF. CDR3 coding DNA: TGCGCCAGCATCCCCCGGGGGGGTGGGACTGAAGCTTTCTTT. The genes are TRBV23-1 and TRBJ1-1, with D maybe TRBD1 (5 bases). TRBV23-1 is an open reading frame whose function is uncertain. The CDR3 is 14 amino acids. V dropped 7 bases and J dropped 5 bases, with 17 bases sitting between them.